Listed below are T cell receptor beta chains from one sample, sequenced in a study of blood T cell repertoires in COVID-19. Some clones are missing from TCRdb's copy, which holds only in-frame ones; the method was immunoSEQ multiplex PCR. The sample lists more than 150,000 clones, about 95% occurring once. Sample: peripheral blood. All receptors derive from a man younger than 40 with COVID-19, enrolled during active disease. Each CDR3 is given with its conserved first and last residue. The D gene is left open where the match is weak. Clone size is given for some rows only: seen once, a few or many times, or a class if the clone is expanded.

d_call	v_call	clone_size	j_call	cdr3_aa	cdr3_nt
TRBD1	TRBV5-1	-	TRBJ1-2	CASSSLDRPEGYTF	TGCGCCAGCAGCTCATTGGACAGGCCGGAGGGCTACACCTTC
-	TRBV5-1	-	TRBJ2-7	CASSLETGTGYEQYF	TGCGCCAGCAGCCTCGAGACAGGAACGGGGTACGAGCAGTACTTC
TRBD1	TRBV7-2	-	TRBJ1-2	CASSPLAGTDGYTF	TGTGCCAGCAGCCCACTTGCGGGGACAGATGGCTACACCTTC
-	TRBV5-4	-	TRBJ1-6	CASSFTGRRSRPSYNSPLHF	TGTGCCAGCAGCTTTACAGGGCGTCGAAGTAGGCCCTCCTATAATTCACCCCTCCACTTT
-	TRBV10-3	once	TRBJ1-2	CAINPDGLNYGYTF	TGTGCCATCAATCCGGACGGACTTAACTATGGCTACACCTTC
-	TRBV5-1	-	TRBJ1-2	CASSFGQLPRYGYTF	TGCGCCAGCAGCTTTGGACAGCTCCCACGCTATGGCTACACCTTC
TRBD1	TRBV5-6	-	TRBJ1-1	CASSSTGRNTEAFF	TGTGCCAGCAGCTCGACAGGGAGGAACACTGAAGCTTTCTTT
-	TRBV19	-	TRBJ2-1	CASSTKGVSDEQFF	TGTGCCAGTAGTACTAAAGGGGTGTCGGATGAGCAGTTCTTC
TRBD2	TRBV5-1	-	TRBJ2-2	CASSSTGLAGVRNTGELFF	TGCGCCAGCAGCTCAACGGGACTAGCGGGGGTCAGGAACACCGGGGAGCTGTTTTTT
TRBD1	TRBV11-2	-	TRBJ2-7	CASSRRGQGPYEQYF	TGTGCCAGCAGCCGGCGGGGACAGGGACCCTACGAGCAGTACTTC
TRBD2	TRBV4-2	once	TRBJ2-1	CASSQAGTSGSNEQFF	TGTGCCAGCAGCCAAGCCGGGACTAGCGGAAGTAATGAGCAGTTCTTC
-	TRBV5-4	once	TRBJ1-2	CASSLGVNYGYTF	TGTGCCAGCAGCTTGGGAGTTAACTATGGCTACACCTTC
TRBD1	TRBV11-2	-	TRBJ1-1	CASSDTGGRDLTRDTEAFF	TGTGCCAGCAGCGACACAGGGGGCAGGGATTTAACGAGGGACACTGAAGCTTTCTTT
TRBD1	TRBV5-1	-	TRBJ1-6	CASSAPKQGARISPLHF	TGCGCCAGCAGCGCACCAAAACAGGGGGCTCGTATTTCACCCCTCCACTTT
-	TRBV2	-	TRBJ1-3	CASSDGTAGNTIYF	TGTGCCAGCAGTGATGGAACAGCTGGAAACACCATATATTTT
-	TRBV10-3	-	TRBJ2-2	CAIRAGAGDNGELFF	TGTGCCATCAGGGCAGGGGCTGGGGACAACGGGGAGCTGTTTTTT
TRBD1	TRBV6-4	-	TRBJ1-1	CASSDSNRGTEAFF	TGTGCCAGCAGTGACTCGAACAGGGGAACTGAAGCTTTCTTT